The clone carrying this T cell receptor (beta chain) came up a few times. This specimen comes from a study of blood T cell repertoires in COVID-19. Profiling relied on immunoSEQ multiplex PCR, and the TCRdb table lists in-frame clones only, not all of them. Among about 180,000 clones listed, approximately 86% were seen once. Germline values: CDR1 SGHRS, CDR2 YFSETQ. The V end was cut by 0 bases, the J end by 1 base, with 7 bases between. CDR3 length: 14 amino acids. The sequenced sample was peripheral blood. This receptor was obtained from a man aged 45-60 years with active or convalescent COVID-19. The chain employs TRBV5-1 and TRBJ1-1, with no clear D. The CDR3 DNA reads TGCGCCAGCAGCTTGGTCGGAGAGAACACTGAAGCTTTCTTT. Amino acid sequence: CASSLVGENTEAFF.